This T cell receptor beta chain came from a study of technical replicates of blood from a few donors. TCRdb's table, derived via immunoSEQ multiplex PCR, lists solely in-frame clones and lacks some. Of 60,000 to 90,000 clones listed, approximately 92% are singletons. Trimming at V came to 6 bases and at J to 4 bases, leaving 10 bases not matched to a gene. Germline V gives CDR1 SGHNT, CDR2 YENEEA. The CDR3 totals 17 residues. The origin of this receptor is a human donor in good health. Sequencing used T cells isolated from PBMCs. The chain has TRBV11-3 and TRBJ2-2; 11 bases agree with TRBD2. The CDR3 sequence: CASSTSGREGATGELFF. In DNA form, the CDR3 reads TGTGCCAGCAGTACTAGCGGGAGAGAAGGCGCCACCGGGGAGCTGTTTTTT.